In this sample, the clone carrying this T cell receptor (beta chain) turned up a few times. This specimen comes from a study of CD8 T cells in Susac syndrome. Germline V gene lookup returns CDR1 KGHDR and CDR2 SFDVKD. V lost 5 bases and J 3 bases, leaving 13 bases between the germline ends. The CDR3 loop spans 14 amino acids. Reverse transcription used roughly 0.45 to 1 ug RNA and random hexamers. One entry per CDR3 protein, called by TCRdb with MiXCR from the immunoSEQ multiplex PCR reads. The data hold about 140,000 distinct CDR3 sequences, with 85% to 95% observed a single time. J is TRBJ2-7 and V is TRBV24-1; no clear D gene. Sequenced material: CD4+ T cells from PBMCs. The receptor comes from a human donor with Susac syndrome. CDR3 DNA: TGTGCCACCAGTGGGGCAGGTGGGGTCTACGAGCAGTACTTC. It specifies CATSGAGGVYEQYF.